A selection of T cell receptor beta chains follows, all from one sample in a study of blood T cell repertoires in COVID-19. Produced via immunoSEQ multiplex PCR; TCRdb's table is partial and in-frame only. The table includes 130,000 or so clones, roughly four fifths detected once. Material: peripheral blood. These receptors were taken from an older woman with acute or convalescent COVID-19. CDR3s include the opening cysteine and the closing phenylalanine or tryptophan. D genes are given only for firm matches. The size of a clone is reported for some rows only, either as once, few or many, or as a class for expanded clones.

D	J	size	V	DNA	CDR3
.	TRBJ1-1	.	TRBV19	TGTGCCAGTAGTATTAAGAGAGGTGTTAGCACTGAAGCTTTCTTT	CASSIKRGVSTEAFF
.	TRBJ2-3	.	TRBV20-1	TGCAGTGCTGGCTTCACAGATACGCAGTATTTT	CSAGFTDTQYF
TRBD1	TRBJ1-1	.	TRBV7-2	TGTGCCAGCAGCTTAAGGAGGGAGACAGGGGTTAACACTGAAGCTTTCTTT	CASSLRRETGVNTEAFF
.	TRBJ1-4	.	TRBV9	TGTGCCAGCAGCGTAGAGGACACTTCTTATGAAAAACTGTTTTTT	CASSVEDTSYEKLFF
.	TRBJ2-1	.	TRBV29-1	TGCAGCGTTGCAGGCAATGAGCAGTTCTTC	CSVAGNEQFF
TRBD1	TRBJ1-1	once	TRBV30	TGTGCCTGGAGGGGCTTACAGGGGACTGAAGCTTTCTTT	CAWRGLQGTEAFF
.	TRBJ1-2	.	TRBV11-2	TGTGCCAGCAGCTTAGCCTCCTGGAGGGCAAACTATGGCTACACCTTC	CASSLASWRANYGYTF
.	TRBJ2-1	.	TRBV9	TGTGCCAGCACCCGGGGTGGTCGCCGCTACAATGAGCAGTTCTTC	CASTRGGRRYNEQFF
.	TRBJ1-2	.	TRBV7-9	TGTGCCAGCAGCTTTTCCTCACCAGGTCGGCTATATGGCTACACCTTC	CASSFSSPGRLYGYTF
.	TRBJ2-3	.	TRBV12-3/TRBV12-4	TGTGCCAGCAGTGACTTAGGCACAGATACGCAGTATTTT	CASSDLGTDTQYF
.	TRBJ1-6	.	TRBV5-4	TGTGCCAGCAGCTTGAACAGCCTGAGCTCCTATAATTCACCCCTCCACTTT	CASSLNSLSSYNSPLHF
.	TRBJ2-3	.	TRBV10-3	TGTGCCATCAGCCGGGGTGTTACAGATACGCAGTATTTT	CAISRGVTDTQYF
.	TRBJ1-2	.	TRBV3-1/TRBV3-2	TGTGCCAGCAGCCAAGAAAACCGGCAGGCCTATGGCTACACCTTC	CASSQENRQAYGYTF
TRBD2	TRBJ2-3	.	TRBV29-1	TGCAGCGTTGAAGGTATCCTAGCGGGGACAGATACGCAGTATTTT	CSVEGILAGTDTQYF
.	TRBJ2-5	.	TRBV4-1	TGCGCCAGCAGCCAGTATATATCCCCCGGGGAGACCCAGTACTTC	CASSQYISPGETQYF
.	TRBJ1-5	few	TRBV18	TGTGCCAGCTCACCCCCAGGACGGGATAGCAATCAGCCCCAGCATTTT	CASSPPGRDSNQPQHF
TRBD1	TRBJ2-4	.	TRBV9	TGTGCCAGCAGCACAAGACAGGGAGAGGGGGCCAAAAACATTCAGTACTTC	CASSTRQGEGAKNIQYF
.	TRBJ1-3	few	TRBV11-2	TGTGCCAGCAGCTTAGATCGGGGGTCTGGAAACACCATATATTTT	CASSLDRGSGNTIYF
TRBD1	TRBJ2-1	.	TRBV20-1	TGCAGTGCTGAGAAGGACAGGGTGAAGTTCTTC	CSAEKDRVKFF
.	TRBJ2-7	.	TRBV7-9	TGTGCCAGCAGCTCTCGGGGGGCATCCTACGAGCAGTACTTC	CASSSRGASYEQYF
.	TRBJ1-4	few	TRBV5-4	TGTGCCAGCCTAAACCCTGGGGGCCAACTGTTTTTT	CASLNPGGQLFF
TRBD2	TRBJ2-3	.	TRBV5-5	TGTGCCAGCAGCTTGAGGGTAGCGGGCCAGATACCGCAGTATTTT	CASSLRVAGQIPQYF
TRBD1	TRBJ1-1	.	TRBV5-1	TGCGCCAGCAGGTCCGGGACAGGGGTCACTGAAGCTTTCTTT	CASRSGTGVTEAFF
.	TRBJ1-1	.	TRBV3-1/TRBV3-2	TGTGCCAGCAGCCTCTCTGGGGGGGATCCTGAAGCTTTCTTT	CASSLSGGDPEAFF
TRBD1	TRBJ1-1	.	TRBV6-1	TGTGCCAGCAGTGAAGTCGGCAGGGGGCTAATTGAAGCTTTCTTT	CASSEVGRGLIEAFF
.	TRBJ1-1	.	TRBV5-4	TGTGCCAGCAGCTTGGGGGGAGGCACTGAAGCTTTCTTT	CASSLGGGTEAFF
.	TRBJ1-2	.	TRBV10-3	TGTGCCATCAGCGAGGGAATAGGGGTCTATGGCTACACCTTC	CAISEGIGVYGYTF
.	TRBJ2-1	once	TRBV6-5	TGTGCCAGTAAGGGGTCAGAGGCCGGTGTTGAGCAGTTCTTC	CASKGSEAGVEQFF
.	TRBJ1-6	.	TRBV7-9	TGTGCCAGCAGCCCCATGGGGGACTTTAATAATTCACCCCTCCACTTT	CASSPMGDFNNSPLHF
TRBD1	TRBJ2-3	.	TRBV18	TGTGCCAGCTCACCCGGGACAGGAGGAGGAGGTTACACAGATACGCAGTATTTT	CASSPGTGGGGYTDTQYF
.	TRBJ1-1	.	TRBV5-1	TGCGCCAGCAGTTATCAGGCGAACACTGAAGCTTTCTTT	CASSYQANTEAFF
TRBD1	TRBJ1-2	.	TRBV5-5	TGTGCCAGCAGCCAAACGGCAGGGGGAGGTGGGGGCTACACCTTC	CASSQTAGGGGGYTF
.	TRBJ1-2	.	TRBV30	TGTGCCTGGAGTGTTTCCGGACAGAGTGTTCTCGGCTACACCTTC	CAWSVSGQSVLGYTF
.	TRBJ1-2	few	TRBV9	TGTGCCAGCAGCAATCCCGGGGTGGGCAACTATGGCTACACCTTC	CASSNPGVGNYGYTF
TRBD2	TRBJ2-5	.	TRBV5-1	TGCGCCAGCAGCTTGGGTTGGGGGACTAGCGGGGCCCAAGAGACCCAGTACTTC	CASSLGWGTSGAQETQYF
.	TRBJ1-2	.	TRBV6-5	TGTGCCACTCCCGGGAAGTTAGCTAACTATGGCTACACCTTC	CATPGKLANYGYTF
.	TRBJ2-1	.	TRBV7-2	TGTGCCAGCAGCTTAGGTCTCTACAATGAGCAGTTCTTC	CASSLGLYNEQFF
TRBD1	TRBJ1-2	.	TRBV2	TGTGCCAGCGGGGAGACAGGGAGACGAGGCGGCTACACCTTC	CASGETGRRGGYTF
TRBD1	TRBJ2-2	.	TRBV5-6	TGTGCCAGCAGCCCCGGACAGGGGGACACCGGGGAGCTGTTTTTT	CASSPGQGDTGELFF
TRBD1	TRBJ2-1	.	TRBV4-2	TGTGCCAGCAGCCAAGAGTCAGGGGCAGGGGGTCTCAATGAGCAGTTCTTC	CASSQESGAGGLNEQFF
TRBD1	TRBJ2-6	.	TRBV6-6	TGTGCCACTAGTCTATCGGGACAGCCCTTCTCTGGGGCCAACGTCCTGACTTTC	CATSLSGQPFSGANVLTF
TRBD1	TRBJ1-2	.	TRBV7-3	TGTGCCAGCAGCCCCACCGGACAGGTTAACTATGGCTACACCTTC	CASSPTGQVNYGYTF